This TCR beta chain was recovered during a study of blood T cell repertoires in COVID-19. Study in general: Acute-phase and convalescent COVID-19 samples originated in the United States, Italy and Spain. PBMCs, B-cell-depleted T cells, or T cells were the source of the cDNA or gDNA that made up the material.

Only one count was recorded for this clone. CDR3 length: 15 residues. The germline CDR1 and CDR2 sequences are SGHRS and YFSETQ. V dropped 5 bases and J dropped 0 bases, with 13 bases sitting between them. In the original analysis: Nucleated cell counts were estimated from reference gene primer amplification. The repertoire was sequenced with immunoSEQ multiplex PCR; TCRdb's copy has only in-frame clones and lacks some. That table is the source of V, J and clone size, and D and trimming were worked out from the DNA. The sample shows about 45,000 clones, roughly 87% of them seen only once. This chain connects TRBV5-1 to TRBJ2-3; D is perhaps TRBD1 (6 bases). The source of this sequence is an elderly woman with active COVID-19. Sequenced material: peripheral blood. CDR3 residues: CASRLTGTSTDTQYF. As DNA, the CDR3 is TGCGCCAGCAGGCTCACCGGGACAAGCACAGATACGCAGTATTTT.